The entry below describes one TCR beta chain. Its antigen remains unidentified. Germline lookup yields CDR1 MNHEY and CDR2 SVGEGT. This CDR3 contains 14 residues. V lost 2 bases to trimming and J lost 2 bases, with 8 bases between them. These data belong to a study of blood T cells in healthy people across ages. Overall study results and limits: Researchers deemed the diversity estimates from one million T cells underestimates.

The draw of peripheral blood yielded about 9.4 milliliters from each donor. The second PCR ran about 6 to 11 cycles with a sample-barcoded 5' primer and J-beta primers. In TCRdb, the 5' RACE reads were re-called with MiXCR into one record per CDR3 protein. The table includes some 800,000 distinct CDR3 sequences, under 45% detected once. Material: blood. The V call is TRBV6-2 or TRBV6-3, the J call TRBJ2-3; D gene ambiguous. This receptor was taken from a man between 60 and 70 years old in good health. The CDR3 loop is CASSYQLNTDTQYF. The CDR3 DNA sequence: TGTGCCAGCAGTTACCAACTCAACACAGATACGCAGTATTTT.